These T cell receptor beta chains were read from a single sample in a study of T cells in narcolepsy. Data came from immunoSEQ multiplex PCR; TCRdb stores just in-frame clones and leaves some out. The repertoire holds around 42,000 clones, with 70% to 90% as singletons. The sequencing input was CD45RA- memory CD4+ T cells from PBMCs. These receptor sequences come from a human donor with narcolepsy. The CDR3 runs from the conserved cysteine through the conserved F or W. The order of the fields is D gene, V gene, J gene, clone size, CDR3 protein, CDR3 DNA. A D gene is named only where the DNA matches it firmly. Some rows have no size entry. The others give once, few or many, or a class for an expanded clone.

d_call: .; v_call: TRBV7-9; j_call: TRBJ2-7; clone_size: .; cdr3_aa: CATCRDTEPYEQYF; cdr3_nt: TGTGCCACCTGTAGGGACACTGAACCCTACGAGCAGTACTTC
d_call: .; v_call: TRBV28; j_call: TRBJ1-4; clone_size: .; cdr3_aa: CASSTSPVLEKLFF; cdr3_nt: TGTGCCAGCAGTACATCCCCAGTCCTTGAAAAACTGTTTTTT
d_call: .; v_call: TRBV7-2; j_call: TRBJ2-5; clone_size: .; cdr3_aa: CASSLARAPGETQYF; cdr3_nt: TGTGCCAGCAGCTTAGCGCGGGCGCCTGGCGAGACCCAGTACTTC
d_call: TRBD1; v_call: TRBV30; j_call: TRBJ1-4; clone_size: .; cdr3_aa: CAWSLQQGVEKLFF; cdr3_nt: TGTGCCTGGAGTCTACAGCAGGGGGTTGAAAAACTGTTTTTT
d_call: .; v_call: TRBV10-2; j_call: TRBJ2-4; clone_size: .; cdr3_aa: CASSAPPTSGVAKNIQYF; cdr3_nt: TGCGCCAGCAGCGCACCCCCCACGAGCGGAGTAGCCAAAAACATTCAGTACTTC
d_call: TRBD1; v_call: TRBV19; j_call: TRBJ2-1; clone_size: .; cdr3_aa: CASSTRTGRSYNEQFF; cdr3_nt: TGTGCCAGTAGTACAAGGACAGGGAGGTCCTACAATGAGCAGTTCTTC
d_call: .; v_call: TRBV6-1; j_call: TRBJ2-7; clone_size: once; cdr3_aa: CASSVQGLEQYF; cdr3_nt: TGTGCCAGCAGCGTGCAGGGACTCGAGCAGTACTTC
d_call: TRBD2; v_call: TRBV7-9; j_call: TRBJ2-5; clone_size: .; cdr3_aa: CASSSRGDFQETQYF; cdr3_nt: TGTGCCAGCAGCTCCCGGGGGGACTTCCAAGAGACCCAGTACTTC
d_call: .; v_call: TRBV5-1; j_call: TRBJ2-1; clone_size: .; cdr3_aa: CASSQASQINEQFF; cdr3_nt: TGCGCCAGCAGCCAAGCTAGCCAAATTAATGAGCAGTTCTTC
d_call: TRBD1; v_call: TRBV5-1; j_call: TRBJ2-7; clone_size: .; cdr3_aa: CASSLVAGQGKYYEQYF; cdr3_nt: TGCGCCAGCAGCTTGGTGGCGGGACAGGGGAAATACTACGAGCAGTACTTC